This T cell receptor beta chain is from a study of shared clonotypes between healthy human individuals. Germline values: CDR1 SGHRS, CDR2 YFSETQ. The J segment lost 3 bases and the V segment lost 4 bases, leaving 12 bases of the junction unmatched. The CDR3 spans 16 residues. Samples underwent the assay at deep level. Several immunoSEQ 96-well plates shared each subset's DNA, each plate a replicate. Here immunoSEQ multiplex PCR was the method, and the copy in TCRdb shows in-frame clones only, minus some. The repertoire holds about 490,000 clones, with more than 65% as singletons. Note on this clone: A read error likely explains this, since a far larger clone differs by one base. This specimen includes other DNA sequences encoding the same CDR3.

This clonotype originated in a woman in her thirties or forties in good health. Some clones in this sample may be carry-over from other donors' samples. The sample taken for sequencing was PBMCs. The gene calls are TRBV5-1 and TRBJ2-7, with 8 bases fitting TRBD1. The CDR3 region has the DNA TGCGCCAGCAGCCTGGCCGGGACAGGAAACCTCTACGAGCAGTACTTC. This encodes CASSLAGTGNLYEQYF.